A selection of T cell receptor beta chains follows, all from one sample in a study of T cells in Graves' hyperthyroidism and ophthalmopathy. One entry per CDR3 protein, called by TCRdb with MiXCR from the multiplex PCR reads. Here the sample spans about 350,000 distinct CDR3 sequences, about 15% being singletons. The sample was blood. The source of these receptors is a woman under 40 with Graves' hyperthyroidism. CDR3s include the opening cysteine and the closing phenylalanine or tryptophan. The D gene is left open where the match is weak. The size field is filled for only some rows; it gives once, few, many or a size class.

few,TRBJ2-1,TRBD2,TRBV7-9,CASSPREDNNEQFF,TGTGCCAGCAGCCCCCGGGAGGACAACAATGAGCAGTTCTTC
NA,TRBJ2-3,NA,TRBV15,CATSRVSRWEERTTDTQYF,TGTGCCACCAGCAGAGTGAGTCGGTGGGAAGAGCGAACTACAGATACGCAGTATTTT
many,TRBJ2-2,NA,TRBV7-2,CASSLQWQGPELLFF,TGTGCCAGCAGCTTACAGTGGCAGGGCCCCGAATTGCTGTTTTTT
few,TRBJ2-1,TRBD1,TRBV3-1,CASSQGQGSEQFF,TGTGCCAGCAGCCAGGGACAGGGCAGTGAGCAGTTCTTC
few,TRBJ2-7,TRBD2,TRBV6-1,CASSPVEFRDYTYEQYF,TGTGCCAGCAGTCCTGTGGAATTCCGGGACTACACCTACGAGCAGTACTTC
NA,TRBJ2-2,TRBD1,TRBV28,CASSLVGGANPGELFF,TGTGCCAGCAGTTTGGTAGGGGGCGCAAACCCCGGGGAGCTGTTTTTT
many,TRBJ2-7,NA,TRBV20-1,CSATTRGFYEQYF,TGCAGTGCCACGACTAGAGGCTTCTACGAGCAGTACTTC
many,TRBJ2-7,NA,TRBV6-1,CASFPRDPKPYEQYF,TGTGCCAGCTTCCCGAGGGATCCTAAGCCCTACGAGCAGTACTTC
many,TRBJ2-3,TRBD2,TRBV24-1,CATSARGAGVRDTQYF,TGTGCCACCAGTGCCCGTGGAGCGGGAGTACGAGATACGCAGTATTTT
NA,TRBJ2-1,NA,TRBV20-1,CSVEEPGFTYNEQFF,TGCAGTGTTGAAGAGCCGGGATTCACCTACAATGAGCAGTTCTTC
NA,TRBJ1-5,NA,TRBV28,CASSQTTSSNQPQHF,TGTGCCAGCAGTCAGACGACAAGCAGCAATCAGCCCCAGCATTTT
NA,TRBJ1-2,TRBD1,TRBV29-1,CSVEDMTGNCGYTF,TGCAGCGTTGAAGACATGACAGGGAACTGTGGCTACACCTTC